The 9 T cell receptor beta chains given below trace back to one sample, sequenced in a study of T-cell memory formation after mild COVID-19. TCRdb fed the 5' RACE reads into MiXCR, producing one record per CDR3 protein. The table shows about 320,000 distinct CDR3 sequences, with more than 13% occurring only once. The specimen sequenced was PBMCs or a T cell subset sorted from them (not recorded which). These TCRs come from a man between 18 and 29 years old who had mild COVID-19 (a few samples of this study predate the infection). Cell type and time point are not known.

The V call is TRBV19, the J call TRBJ1-2; D is unresolved. Germline loops: CDR1 LNHDA, CDR2 SQIVND (reference sequence). Trimming shortened V by 0 bases and J by 4 bases, and 12 bases separated the two germline ends. The CDR3 sequence is 15 residues long. As DNA, the CDR3 is TGTGCCAGTAGTATAGACGGCATTCTTTCCTATGGCTACACCTTC. It yields the protein CASSIDGILSYGYTF.

This clonotype was counted only a few times. V and J are TRBV4-2 and TRBJ1-6; tentatively, D is TRBD1 (6 bases). The V gene's germline CDR1 is LGHNA and CDR2 YNFKEQ. There are 16 residues in the CDR3. Trimming removed 0 bases from V and 5 bases from J, with 11 bases in between. The CDR3 loop is CASSQETGADNSPLHF. CDR3 in DNA: TGTGCCAGCAGCCAAGAGACGGGGGCGGATAATTCACCCCTCCACTTT.

This clonotype was observed many times. The rearrangement joins TRBV29-1 to TRBJ2-7; 7 nucleotides agree with TRBD1. Germline trimming cut 6 bases from V and 0 bases from J; bases unmatched to any gene: 11. Germline V gene sequence: CDR1 SQVTM, CDR2 ANQGSEA. CDR3 length: 15 amino acids. The CDR3 DNA reads TGCAGCGTAGTACCCGGGACAGCTTACTCCTACGAGCAGTACTTC. This gives the protein CSVVPGTAYSYEQYF.

In DNA, the CDR3 is TGTGCCAGCAGCTTAGCGATGCGGGCTGAGACCCAGTACTTC. Protein sequence: CASSLAMRAETQYF. V and J are TRBV7-9 and TRBJ2-5; the D gene is possibly TRBD2 (5 bases). Germline CDR1 SEHNR, CDR2 FQNEAQ (reference sequence). Trimming stripped 0 bases from V and 5 bases from J, with 10 bases between. The CDR3 runs 14 residues. Complete variable domain (other parts from reference TRBV7-9 and TRBJ2-5): DTGVSQNPRHKITKRGQNVTFRCDPISEHNRLYWYRQTLGQGPEFLTYFQNEAQLEKSRLLSDRFSAERPKGSFSTLEIQRTEQGDSAMYLCASSLAMRAETQYFGPGTRLLVL.

This clonotype appeared many times. Mismatch with germline at one junction end may stem from a read error. J is TRBJ1-1 and V is TRBV7-9, with D perhaps TRBD1 (6 bases). CDR3 length: 13 amino acids. Germline V CDR1 and CDR2: SEHNR, FQNEAQ (reference sequence). CDR3 DNA: TGCGCCAGCAGCTTGGAGGGGGGCACTGAAGCTTTCTTT. Translation gives CASSLEGGTEAFF.

There are a few counts of this clonotype. The rearrangement joins TRBV28 to TRBJ2-3; D may be TRBD2 (6 bases). The V gene's germline CDR1 is MDHEN and CDR2 SYDVKM. Deletions cut 5 bases from V and 14 bases from J, with 20 bases between. The CDR3 runs to 13 residues. The CDR3 here is CASSLPPSDQRYF. Written as DNA, the CDR3 is TGTGCCAGCAGTCTCCCCCCTAGCGACCAGCGGTATTTT.

In its sample, this clonotype was seen a few times. The gene calls are TRBV7-9 and TRBJ2-5; no definite D call. The CDR3 is made up of 13 amino acids. Trimming left V 3 bases short and J 1 base short, with 6 bases between. The V gene's germline CDR1 is SEHNR and CDR2 FQNEAQ (reference sequence). CDR3 nucleotide sequence: TGTGCCAGCAGCTTTCCCGCCCAAGAGACCCAGTACTTC. Translation gives CASSFPAQETQYF.

This clonotype has just a few counts. The chain couples TRBV30 to TRBJ1-1; TRBD1 matches 8 bases. The CDR3 is 14 residues long. Looked up from germline, CDR1 is GTSNPN and CDR2 is SVGIG (reference sequence). Trimming at V came to 3 bases and at J to 6 bases, leaving 9 bases not matched to a gene. The CDR3 sequence is CAWRRDRWGAEAFF. In DNA, the CDR3 is TGTGCCTGGAGAAGGGACAGGTGGGGCGCTGAAGCTTTCTTT.

This clonotype was counted a few times. One end of the junction is discordant with germline, which a read error may explain. The rearrangement links TRBV7-7 to TRBJ2-3; D remains unclear. The CDR3 length is 14 residues. Germline values: CDR1 SSHAT, CDR2 FNYEAQ (reference sequence). The chain's CDR3 is CASSSGPSTDTQYF. CDR3 coding DNA: TGTGCTAGCAGCTCCGGGCCAAGCACAGATACGCAGTATTTT.